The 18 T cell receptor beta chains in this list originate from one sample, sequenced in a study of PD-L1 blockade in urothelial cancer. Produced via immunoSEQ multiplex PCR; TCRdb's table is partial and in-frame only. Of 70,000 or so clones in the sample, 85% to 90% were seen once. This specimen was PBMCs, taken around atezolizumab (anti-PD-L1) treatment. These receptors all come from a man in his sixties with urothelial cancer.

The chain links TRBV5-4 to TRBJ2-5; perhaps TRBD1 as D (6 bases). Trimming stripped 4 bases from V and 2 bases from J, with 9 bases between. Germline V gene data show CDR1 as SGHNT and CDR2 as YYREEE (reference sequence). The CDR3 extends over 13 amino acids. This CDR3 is CASSPDRQETQYF. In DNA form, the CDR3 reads TGTGCCAGCAGCCCGGACAGACAAGAGACCCAGTACTTC.

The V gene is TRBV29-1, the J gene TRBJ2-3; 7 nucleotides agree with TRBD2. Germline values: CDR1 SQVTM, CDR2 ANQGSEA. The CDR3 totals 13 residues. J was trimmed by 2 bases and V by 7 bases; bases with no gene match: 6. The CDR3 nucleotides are TGCAGCGCGATGGGGGGGAACACAGATACGCAGTATTTT. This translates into CSAMGGNTDTQYF.

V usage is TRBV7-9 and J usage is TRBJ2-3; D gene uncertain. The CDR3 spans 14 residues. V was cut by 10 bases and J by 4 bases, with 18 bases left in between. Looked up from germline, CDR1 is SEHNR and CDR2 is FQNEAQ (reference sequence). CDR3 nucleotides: TGTGCCATCCGTCGAGGCTCTAGAGCAGATACGCAGTATTTT. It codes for CAIRRGSRADTQYF.

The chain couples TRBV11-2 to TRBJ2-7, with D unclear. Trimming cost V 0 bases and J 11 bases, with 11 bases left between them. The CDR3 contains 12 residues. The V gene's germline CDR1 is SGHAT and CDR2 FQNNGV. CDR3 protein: CASSLDALGEYF. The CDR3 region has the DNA TGTGCCAGCAGCTTAGATGCTCTAGGAGAGTACTTC.

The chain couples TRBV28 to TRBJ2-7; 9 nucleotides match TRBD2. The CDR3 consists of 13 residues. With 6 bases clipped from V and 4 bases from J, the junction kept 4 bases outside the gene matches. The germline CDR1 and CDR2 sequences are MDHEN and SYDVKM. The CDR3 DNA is TGTGCCAGCAGGGCGGGAGGGCCTTACGAGCAGTACTTC. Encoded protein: CASRAGGPYEQYF.

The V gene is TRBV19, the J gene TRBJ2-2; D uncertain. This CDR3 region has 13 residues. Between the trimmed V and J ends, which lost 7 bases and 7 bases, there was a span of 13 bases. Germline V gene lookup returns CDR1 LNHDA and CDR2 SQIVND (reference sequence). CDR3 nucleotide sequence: TGTGCCAGTACCTCGCGGCATGGCGGGGAGCTGTTTTTT. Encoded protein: CASTSRHGGELFF.

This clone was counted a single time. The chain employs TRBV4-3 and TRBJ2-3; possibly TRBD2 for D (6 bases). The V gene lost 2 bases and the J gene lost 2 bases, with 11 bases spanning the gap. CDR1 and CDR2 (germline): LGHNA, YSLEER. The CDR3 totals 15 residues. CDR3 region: CASSQQGLLTDTQYF. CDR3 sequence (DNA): TGCGCCAGCAGCCAACAGGGACTTCTCACAGATACGCAGTATTTT.

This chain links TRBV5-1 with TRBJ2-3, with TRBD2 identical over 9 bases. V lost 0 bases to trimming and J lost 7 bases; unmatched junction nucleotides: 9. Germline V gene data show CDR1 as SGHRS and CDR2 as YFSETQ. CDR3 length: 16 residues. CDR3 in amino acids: CASSLDPASGMNTQYF. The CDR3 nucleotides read TGCGCCAGCAGCTTGGATCCGGCTAGCGGGATGAATACGCAGTATTTT.

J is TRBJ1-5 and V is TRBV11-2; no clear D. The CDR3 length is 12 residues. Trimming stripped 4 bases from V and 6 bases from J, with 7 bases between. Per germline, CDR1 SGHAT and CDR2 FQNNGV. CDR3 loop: CASSSLGQPQHF. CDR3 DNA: TGTGCCAGCAGCTCCCTCGGTCAGCCCCAGCATTTT. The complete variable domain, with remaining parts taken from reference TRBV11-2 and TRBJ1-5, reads EAGVAQSPRYKIIEKRQSVAFWCNPISGHATLYWYQQILGQGPKLLIQFQNNGVVDDSQLPKDRFSAERLKGVDSTLKIQPAKLEDSAVYLCASSSLGQPQHFGDGTRLSIL.

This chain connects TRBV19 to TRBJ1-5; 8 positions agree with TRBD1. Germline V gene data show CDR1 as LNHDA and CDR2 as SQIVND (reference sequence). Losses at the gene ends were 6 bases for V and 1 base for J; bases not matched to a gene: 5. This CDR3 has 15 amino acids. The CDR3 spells CASRDGQGSNQPQHF. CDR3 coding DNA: TGTGCCAGTAGGGACGGACAGGGCAGCAATCAGCCCCAGCATTTT. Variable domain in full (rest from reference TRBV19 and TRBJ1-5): DGGITQSPKYLFRKEGQNVTLSCEQNLNHDAMYWYRQDPGQGLRLIYYSQIVNDFQKGDIAEGYSVSREKKESFPLTVTSAQKNPTAFYLCASRDGQGSNQPQHFGDGTRLSIL.

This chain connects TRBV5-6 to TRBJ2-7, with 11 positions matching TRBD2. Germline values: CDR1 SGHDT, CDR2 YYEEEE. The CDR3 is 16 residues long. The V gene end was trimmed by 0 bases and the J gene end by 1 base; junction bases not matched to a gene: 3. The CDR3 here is CASSLEGLADSYEQYF. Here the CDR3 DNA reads TGTGCCAGCAGCTTGGAGGGACTAGCGGATTCCTACGAGCAGTACTTC.

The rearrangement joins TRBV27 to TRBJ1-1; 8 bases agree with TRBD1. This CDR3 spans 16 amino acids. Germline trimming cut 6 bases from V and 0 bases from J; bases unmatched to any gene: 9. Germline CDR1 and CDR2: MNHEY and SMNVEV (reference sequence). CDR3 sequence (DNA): TGTGCCAGCAGCAAGATCCGGACAGGGATGAACACTGAAGCTTTCTTT. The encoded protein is CASSKIRTGMNTEAFF.

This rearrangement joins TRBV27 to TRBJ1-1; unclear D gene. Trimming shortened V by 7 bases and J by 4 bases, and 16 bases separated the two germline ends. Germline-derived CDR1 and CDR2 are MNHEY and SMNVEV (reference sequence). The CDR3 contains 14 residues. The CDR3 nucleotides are TGTGCCAGCACGGGGAGGGCGGGAGGCACTGAAGCTTTCTTT. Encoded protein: CASTGRAGGTEAFF.

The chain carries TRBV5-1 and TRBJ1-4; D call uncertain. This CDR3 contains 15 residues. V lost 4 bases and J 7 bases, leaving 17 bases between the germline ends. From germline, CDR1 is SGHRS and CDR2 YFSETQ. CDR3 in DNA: TGCGCCAGCAGCCCAACGGGCCCAGCGGTTGAAAAACTGTTTTTT. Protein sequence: CASSPTGPAVEKLFF. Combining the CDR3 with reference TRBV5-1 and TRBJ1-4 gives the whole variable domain KAGVTQTPRYLIKTRGQQVTLSCSPISGHRSVSWYQQTPGQGLQFLFEYFSETQRNKGNFPGRFSGRQFSNSRSEMNVSTLELGDSALYLCASSPTGPAVEKLFFGSGTQLSVL.

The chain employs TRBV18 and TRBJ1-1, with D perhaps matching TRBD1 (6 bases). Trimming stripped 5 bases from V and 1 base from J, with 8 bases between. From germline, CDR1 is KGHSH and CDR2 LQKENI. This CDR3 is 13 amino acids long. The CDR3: CASSSGQNTEAFF. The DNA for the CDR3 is TGTGCCAGCTCATCGGGACAGAACACTGAAGCTTTCTTT.

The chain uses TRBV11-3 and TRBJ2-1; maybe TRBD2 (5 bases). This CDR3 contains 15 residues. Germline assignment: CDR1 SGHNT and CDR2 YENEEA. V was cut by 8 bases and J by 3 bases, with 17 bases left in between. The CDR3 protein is CASQSSDSHYNEQFF. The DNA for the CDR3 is TGTGCCAGCCAATCGTCGGACTCCCACTACAATGAGCAGTTCTTC.

The chain's CDR3 is CASSPEGSSGSLDEQYF. The CDR3 DNA is TGTGCCAGCTCACCAGAGGGGTCTAGCGGGAGTCTGGACGAGCAGTACTTC. V usage is TRBV18 and J usage is TRBJ2-7; 10 nucleotides align to TRBD2. J gave up 5 bases and V 2 bases, and 12 bases lay outside the gene matches. Germline CDR1 KGHSH, CDR2 LQKENI. This CDR3 is 17 amino acids long.

The CDR3 nucleotides read TGTGCCAGCAGCCAGCAGCTTGGACTAGGGAGGGGAAACACCATATATTTT. It codes for CASSQQLGLGRGNTIYF. The V gene is TRBV11-2, the J gene TRBJ1-3, with unresolved D. Trimming removed 5 bases at V and 4 bases at J, with 21 bases between. The CDR3 sequence is 17 residues long. Germline V lookup: CDR1 SGHAT, CDR2 FQNNGV.